The entry below describes one T cell receptor beta chain. As handled by the study authors: Amplification with reference gene primers provided the estimates of nucleated cell counts. The repertoire was sequenced with immunoSEQ multiplex PCR; TCRdb's copy has only in-frame clones and lacks some. From that table come the V and J calls and clone size; the DNA was used to work out D and trimming. The table records more than 200,000 clones, about 88% of them present only once. The length of the CDR3 is 13 residues. Germline V gives CDR1 LGHDT, CDR2 YNNKEL (reference sequence). Trimming cost V 5 bases and J 5 bases, with 12 bases left between them. The data are from a study of blood T cell repertoires in COVID-19. Study as a whole: Samples came from the United States, Italy and Spain, spanning acute and convalescent COVID-19. In each case, the material was cDNA or gDNA derived from T cells, B-cell-depleted T cells, or PBMCs.

What was sequenced was peripheral blood. V gene TRBV3-1 (or the pseudogene TRBV3-2) combines with J gene TRBJ1-1; D gene unclear. The TCR originated in a man aged 25 to 40 with active or convalescent COVID-19. The CDR3 spells CASSDLGRTEAFF. CDR3 DNA: TGTGCCAGCAGCGACTTAGGAAGGACTGAAGCTTTCTTT.